This T cell receptor (beta chain) originates from a study of T cell repertoires in cytomegalovirus infection. Study information: The public TCR beta signatures pointed to both CMV infection and matching HLA type.

The CDR3 is 15 residues long. V shed 7 bases, J shed 2 bases, and the junction held 8 bases outside the gene matches. Per the germline V gene, CDR1 is LGHNT and CDR2 is FRNRAP. Each CDR3 protein is one row after TCRdb ran MiXCR on the reads. The sample lists around 300,000 distinct CDR3 sequences, around 25% occurring once. The sample holds one count of this clonotype. Its matching antigen is unknown. Source: cultured PBMCs, taken from culture after CMV antigen stimulation. This TCR derives from a human donor in good health (CMV status not recorded). Some clones in this sample may be carry-over from other donors' samples. The chain is built from TRBV12-5 and TRBJ2-1, with 7 nucleotides matching TRBD2. DNA of the CDR3: TGTGCTAGTGTCCCCCCGGGAGGCCCCTACAATGAGCAGTTCTTC. It codes for CASVPPGGPYNEQFF. Variable domain in full (rest from reference TRBV12-5 and TRBJ2-1): DARVTQTPRHKVTEMGQEVTMRCQPILGHNTVFWYRQTMMQGLELLAYFRNRAPLDDSGMPKDRFSAEMPDATLATLKIQPSEPRDSAVYFCASVPPGGPYNEQFFGPGTRLTVL.